This T cell receptor (beta chain) was documented in a study of blood T cell repertoires in COVID-19. At the level of the study: Sample material is recorded as cDNA or gDNA derived from T cells, B-cell-depleted T cells, or PBMCs.

Study members were between about 18 and 100 years old and lived in some 26 US regions. Cohort assignment relied on participant-reported clinical history. Among Cohort 3 donors, those recovered had two negative PCRs, clearance, or symptom resolution. Data came from immunoSEQ multiplex PCR; TCRdb stores just in-frame clones and leaves some out. This table holds over 250,000 clones, about 90% found once. The ends were cut back, 8 bases at V and 2 bases at J, with 21 bases in the middle. This CDR3 spans 16 amino acids. Looked up from germline, CDR1 is LNHDA and CDR2 is SQIVND (reference sequence). Sequencing input: PBMCs or T cells enriched from blood (not recorded which). This receptor was taken from a woman younger than 45 who had recovered from COVID-19. This rearrangement joins TRBV19 to TRBJ1-1, with D possibly matching TRBD1 (5 bases). The CDR3: CASGKGSRVGNTEAFF. The CDR3 DNA reads TGTGCCAGTGGAAAGGGGTCCAGGGTAGGCAACACTGAAGCTTTCTTT.